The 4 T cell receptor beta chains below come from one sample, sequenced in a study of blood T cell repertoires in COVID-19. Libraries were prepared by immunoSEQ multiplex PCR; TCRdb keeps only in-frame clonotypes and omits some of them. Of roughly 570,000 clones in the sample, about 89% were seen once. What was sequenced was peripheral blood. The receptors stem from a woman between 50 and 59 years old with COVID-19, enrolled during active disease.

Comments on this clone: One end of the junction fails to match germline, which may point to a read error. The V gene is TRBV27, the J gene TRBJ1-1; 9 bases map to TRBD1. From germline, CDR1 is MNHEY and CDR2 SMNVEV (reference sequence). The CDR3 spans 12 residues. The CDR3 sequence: CASSSSDRGTHF. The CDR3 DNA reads TGTGCCAGCAGTTCCTCGGACAGGGGCACCCACTTT.

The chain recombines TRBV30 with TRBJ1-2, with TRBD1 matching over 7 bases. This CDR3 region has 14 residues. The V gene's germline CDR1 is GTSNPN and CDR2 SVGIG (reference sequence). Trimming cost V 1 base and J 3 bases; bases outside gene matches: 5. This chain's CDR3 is CAWSGETGHYGYTF. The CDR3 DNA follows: TGTGCCTGGAGTGGCGAGACAGGGCACTATGGCTACACCTTC. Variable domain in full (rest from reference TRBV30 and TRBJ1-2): SQTIHQWPATLVQPVGSPLSLECTVEGTSNPNLYWYRQAAGRGLQLLFYSVGIGQISSEVPQNLSASRPQDRQFILSSKKLLLSDSGFYLCAWSGETGHYGYTFGSGTRLTVV.

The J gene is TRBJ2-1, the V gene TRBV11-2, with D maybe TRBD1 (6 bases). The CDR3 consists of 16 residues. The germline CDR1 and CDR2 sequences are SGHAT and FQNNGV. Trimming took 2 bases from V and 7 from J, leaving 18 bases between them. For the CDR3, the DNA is TGTGCCAGCAGCTTATTCTCACAGGGAAAGTGGAATGAGCAGTTCTTC. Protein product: CASSLFSQGKWNEQFF.

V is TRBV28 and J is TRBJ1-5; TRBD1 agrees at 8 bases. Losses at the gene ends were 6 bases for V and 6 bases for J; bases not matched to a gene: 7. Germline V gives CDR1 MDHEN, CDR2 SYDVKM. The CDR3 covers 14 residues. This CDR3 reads CASSPGTGFQPQHF. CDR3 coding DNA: TGTGCCAGCAGCCCCGGGACAGGATTTCAGCCCCAGCATTTT.